This T cell receptor (beta chain) was identified in a study of cytomegalovirus exposure and HLA in healthy donors. Study-wide findings and caveats: Reportedly, diagnosis of cytomegalovirus status by the classifier showed high specificity and sensitivity. Most TCR sequences were rare, but some public TCRs occurred in many donors. Associated with cytomegalovirus, according to the listing, were 150 to 200 TCR beta chains.

As concerns this clone: The antigen is undetermined.

The data were produced by immunoSEQ multiplex PCR, yet TCRdb's version contains in-frame clones alone and is incomplete. The table has more than 100,000 clones, 70% to 90% seen once. CDR1 is MNHNS and CDR2 is SASEGT in the germline V gene. The CDR3 has 15 residues. V was clipped by 0 bases and J by 2 bases, with 11 bases between them. This receptor was taken from a woman aged 18-30 years in good health and CMV-seropositive. The genes are TRBV6-1 and TRBJ2-7, with D possibly matching TRBD1 (6 bases). Sequences were obtained from PBMCs. CDR3 sequence: CASSEALQGPYEQYF. Written as DNA, the CDR3 is TGTGCCAGCAGTGAAGCGCTACAGGGCCCCTACGAGCAGTACTTC.